The 30 T cell receptor beta chains listed next were all sequenced from one sample in a study of cytomegalovirus exposure and HLA in healthy donors. Primers included in the PCR were 60 Vbeta and 13 Jbeta primers. Some clones are missing from TCRdb's copy, which holds only in-frame ones; the method was immunoSEQ multiplex PCR. This sample has under 150,000 clones, with around 72% found just once. The specimen sequenced was PBMCs. The receptor set was obtained from a human donor in good health.

This sequence joins TRBV4-2 and TRBJ2-5; D is ambiguous. The germline V and J ends were trimmed by 1 base and 2 bases, with 8 bases remaining between them. Germline assignment: CDR1 LGHNA and CDR2 YNFKEQ. This CDR3 contains 14 residues. CDR3 nucleotide sequence: TGTGCCAGCAGCCAAGCGAAACAGCAAGAGACCCAGTACTTC. Protein product: CASSQAKQQETQYF.

The rearrangement joins TRBV30 to TRBJ2-5; TRBD1 is a possible D gene (5 bases). CDR3 size: 14 residues. The germline gives CDR1 GTSNPN, CDR2 SVGIG (reference sequence). Trimming removed 0 bases at V and 5 bases at J, with 13 bases between. The CDR3 sequence is CAWSVLGLVETQYF. The CDR3 bases are TGTGCCTGGAGTGTACTGGGGCTAGTTGAGACCCAGTACTTC.

This clone came up a few times. The chain employs TRBV19 and TRBJ2-6, with D perhaps matching TRBD2 (5 bases). CDR1 and CDR2 (germline): LNHDA, SQIVND (reference sequence). The CDR3 extends over 15 amino acids. Trimming took 2 bases from V and 6 from J, leaving 11 bases between them. CDR3 sequence: CASSITLREANVLTF. In DNA, the CDR3 is TGTGCCAGTAGTATAACTTTGAGGGAGGCCAACGTCCTGACTTTC.

V is TRBV11-2 and J is TRBJ1-3; no clear D. Between the trimmed V and J ends, which lost 1 base and 1 base, there was a span of 5 bases. The CDR3 loop spans 14 amino acids. Germline V lookup: CDR1 SGHAT, CDR2 FQNNGV. CDR3 in amino acids: CASSLGASGNTIYF. The CDR3 DNA follows: TGTGCCAGCAGCTTAGGAGCGTCTGGAAACACCATATATTTT.

This clone was detected a few times. The V and J genes are TRBV6-5 and TRBJ2-7; perhaps TRBD1 as D (5 bases). V was clipped by 0 bases and J by 3 bases, with 6 bases between them. This CDR3 contains 13 residues. Germline V CDR1 and CDR2: MNHEY, SVGAGI. In nucleotides, the CDR3 is TGTGCCAGCAGTTACTCTGACAGCTACGAGCAGTACTTC. Its protein product is CASSYSDSYEQYF.

The gene calls are TRBV9 and TRBJ1-5; weak D call: TRBD1 (6 bases). Trimming pared 0 bases from V and 6 bases from J, leaving 13 bases between. The CDR3 covers 15 residues. Germline CDR1 SGDLS, CDR2 YYNGEE. The CDR3 here is CASSVEAGDGQPQHF. The CDR3 nucleotides are TGTGCCAGCAGCGTAGAAGCAGGGGATGGTCAGCCCCAGCATTTT.

The chain combines TRBV9 with TRBJ2-5, with 8 bases that match TRBD2. CDR3 length: 16 amino acids. Unmatched junction bases numbered 8, after V lost 2 bases and J lost 2 bases. Looked up from germline, CDR1 is SGDLS and CDR2 is YYNGEE. The DNA of the CDR3 is TGTGCCAGCAGCGTCGCGAGCGGGGGTAAACAAGAGACCCAGTACTTC. Translating it yields CASSVASGGKQETQYF.

This clone was seen once. The genes are TRBV5-1 and TRBJ2-6, with D perhaps matching TRBD1 (6 bases). There are 16 residues in the CDR3. V was cut by 0 bases and J by 1 base, with 8 bases left in between. Germline lookup yields CDR1 SGHRS and CDR2 YFSETQ. CDR3 DNA: TGCGCCAGCAGCTTGGCAGGGGAGTCTGGGGCCAACGTCCTGACTTTC. Its translation: CASSLAGESGANVLTF. Supplemented by reference TRBV5-1 and TRBJ2-6, the full variable domain reads KAGVTQTPRYLIKTRGQQVTLSCSPISGHRSVSWYQQTPGQGLQFLFEYFSETQRNKGNFPGRFSGRQFSNSRSEMNVSTLELGDSALYLCASSLAGESGANVLTFGAGSRLTVL.

This clone was found a few times. V gene TRBV11-3 combines with J gene TRBJ2-1, with a possible D match to TRBD2 (6 bases). V shed 8 bases and J shed 8 bases, with 16 bases lying between them. The CDR3 extends over 13 amino acids. Germline-derived CDR1 and CDR2 are SGHNT and YENEEA. The chain's CDR3 is CASRGALGDEQFF. CDR3 in DNA: TGTGCCAGCCGCGGGGCTTTGGGGGATGAGCAGTTCTTC. The variable domain in full, completed from reference TRBV11-3 and TRBJ2-1, reads EAGVVQSPRYKIIEKKQPVAFWCNPISGHNTLYWYLQNLGQGPELLIRYENEEAVDDSQLPKDRFSAERLKGVDSTLKIQPAELGDSAVYLCASRGALGDEQFFGPGTRLTVL.

There are a few counts of this clone. This chain's CDR3 is CASSLMGLENHNEQFF. Here the CDR3 DNA reads TGTGCCAGCAGCCTTATGGGACTCGAAAACCACAATGAGCAGTTCTTC. V and J are TRBV7-9 and TRBJ2-1, with D perhaps matching TRBD2 (6 bases). The CDR3 is 16 residues long. CDR1 is SEHNR and CDR2 is FQNEAQ in the germline V gene (reference sequence). The V end was cut by 5 bases, the J end by 5 bases, with 19 bases between.

The chain recombines TRBV2 with TRBJ1-2, with a tentative D call TRBD1 (5 bases). The V end lost 8 bases, the J end lost 3 bases, and 13 bases lay between the germline ends. This CDR3 is 13 amino acids long. CDR1 is SNHLY, CDR2 FYNNEI, per germline. CDR3 nucleotides: TGTGCCAGCCGATCGGACACACACTATGGCTACACCTTC. Translated, it gives CASRSDTHYGYTF.

A few counts support this clone. This sequence joins TRBV4-2 and TRBJ1-5, with D uncertain. V lost 0 bases to trimming and J lost 4 bases, with 13 bases between them. The CDR3 is 16 residues long. Germline V lookup: CDR1 LGHNA, CDR2 YNFKEQ. Written as DNA, the CDR3 is TGTGCCAGCAGCCAAGAGTACGGTTTTTCGAATCAGCCCCAGCATTTT. The encoded protein is CASSQEYGFSNQPQHF.

This clone was recorded a few times. J is TRBJ2-7 and V is TRBV29-1, with TRBD1 matching over 7 bases. V gave up 5 bases and J gave up 2 bases; unmatched junction bases: 3. The CDR3 has 12 amino acids. Germline V CDR1 and CDR2: SQVTM, ANQGSEA. This chain's CDR3 is CSVNRGPYEQYF. In DNA form, the CDR3 reads TGCAGCGTTAACAGGGGCCCCTACGAGCAGTACTTC.

This chain connects TRBV6-1 to TRBJ2-7; D perhaps matches TRBD2 (6 bases). In germline, CDR1 is MNHNS, CDR2 SASEGT. The CDR3 extends over 15 amino acids. The V and J ends lost 6 bases and 2 bases respectively, with 17 bases between them. Here the CDR3 DNA reads TGTGCCAGCAGCCCCGTGGGGGGACTTCCCTACGAGCAGTACTTC. The encoded protein is CASSPVGGLPYEQYF.

V usage is TRBV6-5 and J usage is TRBJ1-1; D ambiguous. V shed 7 bases and J shed 5 bases, with 14 bases lying between them. Germline V gives CDR1 MNHEY, CDR2 SVGAGI. This CDR3 contains 13 residues. DNA of the CDR3: TGTGCCAGCAATCGGGAGTTGACTACTGAAGCTTTCTTT. Protein product: CASNRELTTEAFF.

The table lists this clone with a count of one. At one boundary the junction diverges from the germline segment, which might be a read error. This chain uses TRBV2 with TRBJ2-5; TRBD1 matches at 9 bases. CDR3 length: 17 residues. Germline CDR1 SNHLY, CDR2 FYNNEI. The CDR3 DNA sequence: TGTGCCAGCAGGGGGACAGGGACACGAGGTACCCAAGAGATCCAGTACTTC. Amino acids: CASRGTGTRGTQEIQYF.

In nucleotides, the CDR3 is TGCGCCAGCAGCTTGGGTAGCGGACCCTTCAGGAATGAGCAGTTCTTC. Protein: CASSLGSGPFRNEQFF. The chain joins TRBV5-1 to TRBJ2-1, with a weak D call TRBD2 (6 bases). There are 16 residues in the CDR3. Between the trimmed V and J ends, which lost 0 bases and 7 bases, there was a span of 17 bases. In germline, CDR1 is SGHRS, CDR2 YFSETQ.

The chain is built from TRBV7-9 and TRBJ2-4; D is unresolved. CDR1 SEHNR and CDR2 FQNEAQ come from the germline V gene (reference sequence). Trimming stripped 5 bases from V and 4 bases from J, with 15 bases between. CDR3 length: 15 residues. The CDR3 nucleotides read TGTGCCAGCAGCCCACCTTCAGTCTCTAAAAACATTCAGTACTTC. This gives the protein CASSPPSVSKNIQYF.

This chain joins TRBV4-1 and TRBJ1-2; 8 bases match TRBD1. With V trimmed by 4 bases and J by 6 bases, 7 bases remained unmatched. This CDR3 region has 14 residues. The germline gives CDR1 MGHRA, CDR2 YSYEKL. The CDR3 DNA reads TGCGCCAGCAGCCCGAACGACAGGGGAAATGGCTACACCTTC. It specifies CASSPNDRGNGYTF.

For the CDR3, the DNA is TGTGCCAGCGCTTGGGGTGGGGGCGCCAATTCACCCCTCCACTTT. It codes for CASAWGGGANSPLHF. The chain carries TRBV28 and TRBJ1-6, with a possible D match to TRBD1 (6 bases). Trimming left V 8 bases short and J 7 bases short, with 18 bases between. The CDR3 runs 15 residues. In germline, CDR1 is MDHEN, CDR2 SYDVKM. The variable domain in full, with the rest retrieved from reference TRBV28 and TRBJ1-6, is DVKVTQSSRYLVKRTGEKVFLECVQDMDHENMFWYRQDPGLGLRLIYFSYDVKMKEKGDIPEGYSVSREKKERFSLILESASTNQTSMYLCASAWGGGANSPLHFGNGTRLTVT.

V usage is TRBV2 and J usage is TRBJ2-7, with a weak D call TRBD1 (6 bases). There are 15 residues in the CDR3. Germline V gene sequence: CDR1 SNHLY, CDR2 FYNNEI. Trimming stripped 0 bases from V and 5 bases from J, with 14 bases between. The CDR3 protein is CASSEAGALSHEQYF. For the CDR3, the DNA is TGTGCCAGCAGTGAAGCGGGGGCCCTGTCACACGAGCAGTACTTC.

With respect to this clone: In the same sample, other DNA sequences code for this CDR3. This chain connects TRBV6-5 to TRBJ1-2, with TRBD1 matching over 7 bases. The CDR3 length is 13 residues. Germline V gene lookup returns CDR1 MNHEY and CDR2 SVGAGI. With 6 bases clipped from V and 2 bases from J, the junction kept 3 bases outside the gene matches. The CDR3 DNA reads as TGTGCCAGCAGCCGGGACAGAAACTATGGCTACACCTTC. Its protein product is CASSRDRNYGYTF.

This clone was observed once. J is TRBJ2-1 and V is TRBV2; 14 positions match TRBD2. The CDR3 has 19 amino acids. J was trimmed by 2 bases and V by 6 bases; bases with no gene match: 12. In germline, CDR1 is SNHLY, CDR2 FYNNEI. The CDR3 bases are TGTGCCAGCAGAGAAATAGGGACTAGCGGGAGTGGGACCTACAATGAGCAGTTCTTC. Its protein product is CASREIGTSGSGTYNEQFF.

The chain's CDR3 is CASSQEGEAGVTDTQYF. The CDR3 DNA reads TGTGCCAGCAGCCAAGAGGGGGAAGCGGGGGTCACAGATACGCAGTATTTT. This chain connects TRBV4-2 to TRBJ2-3; 8 positions agree with TRBD2. Germline loops: CDR1 LGHNA, CDR2 YNFKEQ. Germline trimming cut 0 bases from V and 2 bases from J; bases unmatched to any gene: 7. The CDR3 consists of 17 residues.

This clone has just a few counts. The chain uses TRBV20-1 and TRBJ2-7; D is unresolved. The CDR3 runs to 11 residues. Germline V gene lookup returns CDR1 DFQATT and CDR2 SNEGSKA (reference sequence). The V end lost 6 bases, the J end lost 4 bases, and 10 bases lay between the germline ends. CDR3 nucleotides: TGCAGTGCCATCCGCCGGTACGAGCAGTACTTC. Amino acids: CSAIRRYEQYF.

The chain uses TRBV7-9 and TRBJ1-3; 7 bases map to TRBD1. Germline loops: CDR1 SEHNR, CDR2 FQNEAQ (reference sequence). The CDR3 length is 19 residues. The ends lost 4 bases at V and 4 bases at J; junction bases unmatched: 19. The CDR3 DNA reads TGTGCCAGCAGCTATGTAGGACAGGTTCGATTTTTCTACGGAAACACCATATATTTT. The encoded protein is CASSYVGQVRFFYGNTIYF.

The chain employs TRBV6-5 and TRBJ1-2; 8 bases agree with TRBD1. The V gene's germline CDR1 is MNHEY and CDR2 SVGAGI. The CDR3 is 14 amino acids. The J segment lost 2 bases and the V segment lost 6 bases, leaving 5 bases of the junction unmatched. The chain's CDR3 is CASRDRDRNYGYTF. The CDR3 DNA sequence: TGTGCCAGCAGGGACAGGGACAGGAACTATGGCTACACCTTC.

The count of this clone is one. J is TRBJ2-1 and V is TRBV29-1, with D perhaps TRBD2 (6 bases). Trimming removed 3 bases at V and 9 bases at J, with 12 bases between. Germline V gene sequence: CDR1 SQVTM, CDR2 ANQGSEA. The CDR3 totals 12 residues. This CDR3 is CSVDASASEQFF. The CDR3 DNA follows: TGCAGCGTTGATGCTAGCGCAAGTGAGCAGTTCTTC.

The chain links TRBV4-1 to TRBJ1-4; 7 bases line up with TRBD1. Germline V gene sequence: CDR1 MGHRA, CDR2 YSYEKL. The J segment lost 0 bases and the V segment lost 2 bases, leaving 3 bases of the junction unmatched. This CDR3 comprises 16 residues. The CDR3 DNA is TGCGCCAGCAGCCAACGACAGGGAGCAACTAATGAAAAACTGTTTTTT. Amino acid sequence: CASSQRQGATNEKLFF.

DNA for the CDR3: TGTGCCAGCAGCCCTAGCGGGGGGCCTTCCTACAATGAGCAGTTCTTC. It codes for CASSPSGGPSYNEQFF. The rearrangement uses TRBV7-9 and TRBJ2-1, with 11 bases identical to TRBD2. CDR1 and CDR2 (germline): SEHNR, FQNEAQ (reference sequence). The V segment lost 5 bases and the J segment 1 base; nucleotides outside the gene matches: 4. The CDR3 is made up of 16 amino acids.